Below, one T cell receptor (beta chain) is given with its context. Its antigen is unknown. The library was built from around 400 ng RNA with molecular barcoded adaptors for alpha/delta and beta/gamma chains. TCRdb re-called the reads through MiXCR, storing one row per CDR3 protein. The sample comprises about 58,000 distinct CDR3 sequences, about 12% of which are singletons, and more than 15% rests with the top ten. The sample comes from a study of read filtering for tumor transcriptome and immune sequencing. Overall study results and limits: Without single-read clonotypes, shared clonotype proportions correlated more between IR-seq and RNA-seq.

V was clipped by 5 bases and J by 0 bases; unmatched bases: 9. Looked up from germline, CDR1 is SEHNR and CDR2 is FQNEAQ (reference sequence). This CDR3 contains 16 residues. The material sequenced was a population of CD138-negative cells sorted from bone marrow. This chain joins TRBV7-9 and TRBJ1-1; 7 bases are a match to TRBD1. This clonotype originated in a donor older than 35 with multiple myeloma. The CDR3 loop reads CASSTTGRGMNTEAFF. The DNA of the CDR3 is TGTGCCAGCAGCACGACAGGGCGTGGGATGAACACTGAAGCTTTCTTT.